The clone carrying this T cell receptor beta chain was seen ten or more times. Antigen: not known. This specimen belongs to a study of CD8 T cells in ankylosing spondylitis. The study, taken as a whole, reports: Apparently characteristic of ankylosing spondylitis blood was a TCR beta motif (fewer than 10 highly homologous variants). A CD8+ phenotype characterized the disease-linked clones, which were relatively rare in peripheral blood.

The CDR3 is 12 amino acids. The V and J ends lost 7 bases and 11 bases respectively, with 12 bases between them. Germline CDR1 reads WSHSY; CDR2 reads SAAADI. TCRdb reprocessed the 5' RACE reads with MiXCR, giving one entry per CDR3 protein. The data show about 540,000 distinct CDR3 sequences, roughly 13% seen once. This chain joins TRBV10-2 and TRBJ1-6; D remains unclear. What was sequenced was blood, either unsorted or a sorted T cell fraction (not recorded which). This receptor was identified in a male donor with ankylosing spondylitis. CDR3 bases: TGCGCCAGCACCGATGGTGGGACACCCCTCCACTTT. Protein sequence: CASTDGGTPLHF.